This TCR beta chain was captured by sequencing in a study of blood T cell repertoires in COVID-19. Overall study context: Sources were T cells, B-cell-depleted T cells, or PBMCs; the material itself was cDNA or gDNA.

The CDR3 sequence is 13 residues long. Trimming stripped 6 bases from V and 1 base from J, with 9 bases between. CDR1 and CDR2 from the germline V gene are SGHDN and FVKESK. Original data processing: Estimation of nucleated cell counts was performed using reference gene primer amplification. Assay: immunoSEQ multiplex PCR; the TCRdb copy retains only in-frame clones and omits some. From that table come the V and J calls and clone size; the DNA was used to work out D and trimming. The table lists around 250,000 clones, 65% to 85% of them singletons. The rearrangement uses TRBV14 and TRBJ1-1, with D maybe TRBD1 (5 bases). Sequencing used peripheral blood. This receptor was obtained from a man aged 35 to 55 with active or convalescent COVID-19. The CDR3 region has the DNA TGTGCCAGCAGTCACGACAGGAACACTGAAGCTTTCTTT. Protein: CASSHDRNTEAFF. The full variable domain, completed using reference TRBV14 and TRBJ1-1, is EAGVTQFPSHSVIEKGQTVTLRCDPISGHDNLYWYRRVMGKEIKFLLHFVKESKQDESGMPNNRFLAERTGGTYSTLKVQPAELEDSGVYFCASSHDRNTEAFFGQGTRLTVV.